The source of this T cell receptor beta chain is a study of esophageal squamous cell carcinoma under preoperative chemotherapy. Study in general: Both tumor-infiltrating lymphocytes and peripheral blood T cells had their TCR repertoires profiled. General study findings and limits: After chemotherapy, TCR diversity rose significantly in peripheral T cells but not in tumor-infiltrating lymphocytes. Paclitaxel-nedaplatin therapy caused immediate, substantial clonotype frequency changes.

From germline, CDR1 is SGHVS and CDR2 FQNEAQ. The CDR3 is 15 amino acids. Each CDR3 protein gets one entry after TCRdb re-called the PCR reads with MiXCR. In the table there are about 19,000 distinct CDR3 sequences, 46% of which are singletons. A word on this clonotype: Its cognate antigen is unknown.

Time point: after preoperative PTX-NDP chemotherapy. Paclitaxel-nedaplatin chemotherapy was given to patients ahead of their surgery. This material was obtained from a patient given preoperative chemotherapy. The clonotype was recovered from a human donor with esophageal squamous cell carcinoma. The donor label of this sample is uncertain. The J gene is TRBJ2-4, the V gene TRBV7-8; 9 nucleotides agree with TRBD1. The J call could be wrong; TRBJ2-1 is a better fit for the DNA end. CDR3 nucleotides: TGTGCCAGCAGCTTAGATCGGGGACAGGGCGAGACCCAGTTCTTC. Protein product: CASSLDRGQGETQFF.